A selection of T cell receptor beta chains follows, all from one sample in a study of blood T cell repertoires in COVID-19. Repertoires were generated with immunoSEQ multiplex PCR, while TCRdb's copy carries only in-frame clones and drops some. The data show 120,000 to 150,000 clones, around 87% seen once. The sequencing input was peripheral blood. Receptors originate from a man over 45 who had recovered from COVID-19. Each CDR3 is given with its conserved first and last residue. A D gene is named only where the DNA matches it firmly. Where a row states a size, it is once, few, many or the class of an expanded clone; other rows omit it.

v_call: TRBV11-2
d_call: .
j_call: TRBJ2-3
clone_size: .
cdr3_nt: TGTGCCAGCAGCTTAGATCGGAGCACCACGCAGTATTTT
cdr3_aa: CASSLDRSTTQYF

v_call: TRBV5-8
d_call: .
j_call: TRBJ1-5
clone_size: .
cdr3_nt: TGTGCCAGCAACCCCCAGCCGGGGGGCGGTCAGCCCCAGCATTTT
cdr3_aa: CASNPQPGGGQPQHF

v_call: TRBV7-9
d_call: TRBD2
j_call: TRBJ2-3
clone_size: .
cdr3_nt: TGTGCCAGCAGCTTAGAAGGGCTGGGACTAGCGACAGATACGCAGTATTTT
cdr3_aa: CASSLEGLGLATDTQYF

v_call: TRBV2
d_call: TRBD2
j_call: TRBJ2-5
clone_size: .
cdr3_nt: TGTGCCACCGGGGGGGCCCGACTAGAGACCCAGTACTTC
cdr3_aa: CATGGARLETQYF

v_call: TRBV5-6
d_call: TRBD1
j_call: TRBJ1-2
clone_size: .
cdr3_nt: TGTGCCAGCAGCATAGACAGGGGGCTCGAGTATGGCTACACCTTC
cdr3_aa: CASSIDRGLEYGYTF

v_call: TRBV7-2
d_call: .
j_call: TRBJ2-7
clone_size: once
cdr3_nt: TGTGCCAGCAGCTTAGGAGGGGCTCGGGGGACCACCTACGAGCAGTACTTC
cdr3_aa: CASSLGGARGTTYEQYF

v_call: TRBV2
d_call: TRBD2
j_call: TRBJ2-1
clone_size: .
cdr3_nt: TGTGCCAGCAGTGCGGCGGGGGGACTCTCCTACAATGAGCAGTTCTTC
cdr3_aa: CASSAAGGLSYNEQFF

v_call: TRBV11-2
d_call: .
j_call: TRBJ2-7
clone_size: .
cdr3_nt: TGTGCCAGCAGCTTAGTTCTGTCAGGGGAATACGAGCAGTACTTC
cdr3_aa: CASSLVLSGEYEQYF

v_call: TRBV7-9
d_call: TRBD1
j_call: TRBJ2-2
clone_size: .
cdr3_nt: TGTGCCAGCAGCTTTATGATGGGACAGGGCCCCGCCGGGGAGCTGTTTTTT
cdr3_aa: CASSFMMGQGPAGELFF

v_call: TRBV4-1
d_call: .
j_call: TRBJ1-3
clone_size: .
cdr3_nt: TGCGCCAGCAGCCAAGAAGGGGTTCCCTCTGGAAACACCATATATTTT
cdr3_aa: CASSQEGVPSGNTIYF

v_call: TRBV29-1
d_call: .
j_call: TRBJ1-5
clone_size: once
cdr3_nt: TGCAGCGTTGGAAATGGGCCCGATCAGCCCCAGCATTTT
cdr3_aa: CSVGNGPDQPQHF

v_call: TRBV27
d_call: .
j_call: TRBJ2-1
clone_size: .
cdr3_nt: TGTGCCAGCAGTCCGACAGTATACAATGAGCAGTTCTTC
cdr3_aa: CASSPTVYNEQFF

v_call: TRBV9
d_call: .
j_call: TRBJ1-5
clone_size: .
cdr3_nt: TGTGCCAGCAGCGATGACAGCTATAGCAATCAGCCCCAGCATTTT
cdr3_aa: CASSDDSYSNQPQHF

v_call: TRBV7-7
d_call: TRBD1
j_call: TRBJ2-2
clone_size: .
cdr3_nt: TGTGCCAGCAGCTCAGGACAGGGGGCTATCGGGGAGCTGTTTTTT
cdr3_aa: CASSSGQGAIGELFF

v_call: TRBV30
d_call: .
j_call: TRBJ1-5
clone_size: .
cdr3_nt: TGTGCCTGGGGGGGAACAGGGAATCAGCCCCAGCATTTT
cdr3_aa: CAWGGTGNQPQHF

v_call: TRBV12-3/TRBV12-4
d_call: .
j_call: TRBJ1-5
clone_size: .
cdr3_nt: TGTGCCAGCAGTCTCGAAGGGGAGCCCCAGCATTTT
cdr3_aa: CASSLEGEPQHF

v_call: TRBV7-2
d_call: TRBD2
j_call: TRBJ2-2
clone_size: .
cdr3_nt: TGTGCCAGCAGCTTAGCGGGCGGGGGCACCGGGGAGCTGTTTTTT
cdr3_aa: CASSLAGGGTGELFF

v_call: TRBV19
d_call: TRBD1
j_call: TRBJ1-3
clone_size: .
cdr3_nt: TGTGCCAGTAGTAGGGACAGGGGACCTGGAAACACCATATATTTT
cdr3_aa: CASSRDRGPGNTIYF

v_call: TRBV9
d_call: .
j_call: TRBJ1-2
clone_size: once
cdr3_nt: TGTGCCAGCAGCGGAACAGGGTCAGGAAACAAGGGAAGAGGATCTAACTATGGCTACACCTTC
cdr3_aa: CASSGTGSGNKGRGSNYGYTF

v_call: TRBV29-1
d_call: TRBD2
j_call: TRBJ2-5
clone_size: .
cdr3_nt: TGCAGCGTTGTACTAGCGGGGAGGGAGACCCAGTACTTC
cdr3_aa: CSVVLAGRETQYF

v_call: TRBV5-1
d_call: .
j_call: TRBJ1-1
clone_size: .
cdr3_nt: TGCGCCAGCAGCTTGGCCCTTGCGGGGGCTGAAGCTTTCTTT
cdr3_aa: CASSLALAGAEAFF

v_call: TRBV4-1
d_call: .
j_call: TRBJ1-3
clone_size: few
cdr3_nt: TGCGCCAGCAGCCAAGATATGGCAGGGGATGTTGGCACCATATATTTT
cdr3_aa: CASSQDMAGDVGTIYF

v_call: TRBV6-1
d_call: .
j_call: TRBJ2-2
clone_size: .
cdr3_nt: TGTGCCAGCAGTGAAGTAGGCAGGGTAGCCGGGGAGCTGTTTTTT
cdr3_aa: CASSEVGRVAGELFF

v_call: TRBV4-1
d_call: TRBD2
j_call: TRBJ2-2
clone_size: .
cdr3_nt: TGCGCCAGCAGCCAAAGACTAGCGGGGGGGCAAATTACCGCCGGGGAGCTGTTTTTT
cdr3_aa: CASSQRLAGGQITAGELFF